This T cell receptor (beta chain) emerged from a study of cytomegalovirus exposure and HLA in healthy donors. Use of 60 Vbeta and 13 Jbeta primers characterized the PCR. This table comes from immunoSEQ multiplex PCR, and its TCRdb copy is limited to in-frame clones, with some not included. The sample lists 150,000 or so clones; around 73% were seen once. This clone was counted a few times. Antigen specificity is unknown. Study results and caveats: In a later analysis, productive TCRs from donors in an Asian-associated ancestry cluster reportedly carried fewer N-insertions than the cohort mean. On later analysis, the bulk of CMV-associated TCR beta chains appeared to be HLA-restricted. Fewer than 20,000 TCR beta sequences were associated with HLA alleles at 0.05 false discovery rate in a later analysis.

The CDR3 totals 17 residues. V gave up 4 bases and J gave up 3 bases, with 20 bases separating them. Germline CDR1 reads SGDLS; CDR2 reads YYNGEE. The genes are TRBV9 and TRBJ2-1; D may be TRBD1 (6 bases). The sequence was obtained from a woman under 30 in good health and CMV-seronegative. Sequenced input: PBMCs. The CDR3 nucleotides are TGTGCCAGCAGCCCCCAGATAGTGAGGGGGTACTACAATGAGCAGTTCTTC. It translates to CASSPQIVRGYYNEQFF.